This TCR beta chain stems from a study of metastatic and nonmetastatic thyroid tumors (dated by TCRdb to about 2020). Describing the broader study: Repertoires were compared across peripheral blood and tumor or nodule tissue samples from malignant and benign thyroid patients. The paper's findings and limits, for the study overall: In both blood and tumor samples, malignant tumors were reported to have significantly higher TCR beta diversity than benign nodules.

Comments on this clone: The antigen this receptor binds is unknown. No quality values exist for individual bases; no much larger clone is one base distant.

Looking up the germline V gene yields CDR1 WSHSY and CDR2 SAAADI. Germline trimming amounts to 6 bases on V and 11 bases on J, with 7 as the count of junction bases outside the gene matches. The cysteine opens and the phenylalanine closes a CDR3 of 14 amino acids. Solely the CDR3 DNA is kept, with 42 bases framed from the first base. No treatment had been received by any patient before thyroid surgery. Using T-cell receptor beta sequencing, the study looked back at clinical samples from patients collected from about 2011 to 2019. Libraries were constructed by PCR. Sequencing instrument: Illumina HiSeq 4000. High-throughput sequencing was used to profile the TCR beta-chain CDR3 region of each patient. The authors' pipeline ran thus. The researchers built a classifier to tell apart papillary thyroid cancer patients with distant metastasis, based on CDR3 differences among clinicopathological groups. The Shannon index was used to assess repertoire diversity, and the Morisita-Horn index was used to assess tumor-blood repertoire similarity. TCRdb reprocessing: public reads trimmed at Q25 with fastp, clones called with MiXCR, in-frame beta chains kept. TCRdb's processing, not the authors', yielded these V and J calls. Here the sample has 6,500 to 8,500 clones; 24% occur a single time. 15% of the sample is in the top ten clones.

Recombination linked TRBV10-2 to TRBJ1-6, with 10 junctional bases fitting TRBD1. The receptor was derived from a female donor with papillary thyroid cancer or a benign thyroid nodule (not recorded which). Some clones in this sample may be carry-over from other donors' samples. The material sequenced was tumor tissue. The bases read TGCGCCAGCAGGCCGACAGGGGGCAGTCCACCCCTCCACTTT. This yields the protein CASRPTGGSPPLHF.